Sequencing of this TCR beta chain was carried out in a study of shared clonotypes between healthy human individuals. Study-level results: Clonotypes shared by all four sorted-subset donors had higher generation probabilities than non-shared clonotypes. Generally, naive subsets came out with larger estimated richness than memory subsets.

As regards this clone: Its antigen remains unidentified.

Investigators spread the genomic DNA of each subset evenly over several immunoSEQ plates. The data were produced by immunoSEQ multiplex PCR, yet TCRdb's version contains in-frame clones alone and is incomplete. The sample lists roughly 2,500,000 clones, approximately 93% occurring once. Germline values: CDR1 MNHNS, CDR2 SASEGT. The germline V and J ends were trimmed by 6 bases and 0 bases, with 12 bases remaining between them. The CDR3 consists of 15 residues. The rearrangement uses TRBV6-1 and TRBJ1-5, with D possibly TRBD1 on 6 matching bases. Sequencing was carried out using naive CD4+ T cells from PBMCs. The subset denotes: CD45RA+ positively selected. The TCR was taken from a man aged 18 to 35 in good health. Some clones in this sample may be carry-over from other donors' samples. The CDR3 here is CASRDRTYSNQPQHF. DNA of the CDR3: TGTGCCAGCAGAGACAGGACATATAGCAATCAGCCCCAGCATTTT.